What follows is one TCR beta chain and its context. Its target antigen remains unknown. Per-base qualities were not stored, and no clone one base away is much larger. Using the immunoSEQ assay, the TCR beta locus was amplified and sequenced, producing bulk TCR Vbeta CDR3 data. The paper's data handling went like this. CDR3s were excluded if they were non-productive, were shorter than 7 amino acids, or did not start with C or end with F/W. Analysis was restricted to specimens with at least 1000 reads, and each clonotype was defined at the amino acid level. Clonality was calculated as 1 minus Pielou's evenness. Library sizes were equalized by abundance-weighted random subsampling with replacement, which was repeated 100 times so that 95% confidence intervals could be reported. The Morisita overlap index was used to quantify repertoire overlap, and for each specimen the top 40 clones were checked for overlap with the irAE. The source is immuneACCESS, and TCRdb retained only in-frame sequences with V and J called. Part of the clones is not carried over; for the studies checked, unresolved V genes explain less than half of this, and the remainder is unexplained. V and J calls and clone size are given by that table; D and trimming were obtained from the DNA. The sample table shows approximately 11,000 clones, and 85% to 95% are seen once. The ten largest clones take up roughly 1.5% of the sample.

The treatment or condition label here, explained by the study, means: nivolumab (PD-1 blockade) given before sampling. The DNeasy Blood and Tissue Kit was used to extract DNA from formalin-fixed paraffin-embedded specimens. This specimen comes from a study of T cells in tumors and immune-related adverse events listed by TCRdb under 2021. Trimming takes 3 bases from V and 2 bases from J, and the germline ends sit 17 bases apart. Its CDR3 holds 16 amino acids, cysteine through phenylalanine. CDR3 DNA only is kept here, 48 bases in frame from base 1. CDR1 and CDR2 were assigned from the germline V gene as LGHNT and FRNRAP.

This clonotype originated in a female donor with metastatic renal cell carcinoma. The sequencing used lymph node tissue, collected from a patient treated with anti-PD-1 therapy. The chain joins TRBV12-5 to TRBJ2-7; the D gene cannot be resolved reliably. The CDR3 region reads CASGLIVGDTAYEQYF. The bases read TGTGCTAGTGGTTTAATAGTTGGTGACACCGCCTACGAGCAGTACTTC.